Following are 7 T cell receptor beta chains from one sample sequenced in a study of Graves' ophthalmopathy and Graves' hyperthyroidism. RNA transcripts served as template for amplifying TCR beta CDR3 sequences. An opening RT-PCR round employed HTBI primers and preceded a second-round multiplex PCR. MiXCR, run by TCRdb on the multiplex PCR reads, gives a single entry per CDR3 protein. There are 300,000 to 350,000 distinct CDR3 sequences in the sample; 15% to 20% occur only once, and roughly an eighth lies in the top ten. Sequenced sample: peripheral blood. The receptors come from an adult man with Graves' ophthalmopathy.

Many counts were recorded for this clonotype. V is TRBV5-1 and J is TRBJ1-6, with 10 nucleotides matching TRBD1. This CDR3 is built from 18 residues. The germline V gene encodes CDR1 SGHRS and CDR2 YFSETQ. After removal of 0 bases from V and 7 bases from J, the junction contained 10 bases not matched to a gene. The CDR3 DNA reads as TGCGCCAGCAGCTTGGAGGGGACAGGGGCCATTTCCAATTCACCCCTCCACTTT. It specifies CASSLEGTGAISNSPLHF.

This clonotype appeared many times. V usage is TRBV20-1 and J usage is TRBJ2-5, with TRBD1 matching 7 bases. CDR1 is DFQATT and CDR2 is SNEGSKA in the germline V gene (reference sequence). This CDR3 region has 16 residues. With 1 base clipped from V and 0 bases from J, the junction kept 8 bases outside the gene matches. Written as DNA, the CDR3 is TGCAGTGCTAGAGCTTATGGCAGGGGGAACCAAGAGACCCAGTACTTC. Translation gives CSARAYGRGNQETQYF.

This clonotype came up many times. The chain couples TRBV12-3 or TRBV12-4 to TRBJ1-2; no clear D gene. The CDR3 consists of 13 residues. V was pared by 5 bases and J by 10 bases, with 17 bases between. The CDR3 DNA sequence: TGTGCCAGCAGTCCCGCCGTTCTCAGTGACTACACCTTC. Protein sequence: CASSPAVLSDYTF.

This chain uses TRBV6-1 with TRBJ1-5; 9 nucleotides agree with TRBD1. Trimming took 6 bases from V and 6 from J; bases not matched to a gene: 9. The CDR3 is 15 residues long. Germline lookup yields CDR1 MNHNS and CDR2 SASEGT. The DNA of the CDR3 is TGTGCCAGCAGGCGACAGGGGGAGTTCGGTCAGCCCCAGCATTTT. Its protein is CASRRQGEFGQPQHF.

This clonotype showed up many times. V usage is TRBV12-3 or TRBV12-4 and J usage is TRBJ1-1; possibly TRBD1 for D (5 bases). Trimming took 5 bases from V and 7 from J, leaving 20 bases between them. The CDR3 runs 15 residues. The CDR3 DNA reads TGTGCCAGCAGTCCCGACAGCCTCGGGAGTGGTGAAGCTTTCTTT. It specifies CASSPDSLGSGEAFF.

This clonotype was observed a handful of times. This may be a read error, as it is one base from a much larger clone. The chain combines TRBV30 with TRBJ1-2, with 7 bases fitting TRBD1. Germline assignment: CDR1 GTSNPN and CDR2 SVGIG (reference sequence). The CDR3 consists of 14 residues. Germline trimming cut 4 bases from V and 7 bases from J; bases unmatched to any gene: 12. The CDR3 sequence: CAWMGDRDIGGYTF. For the CDR3, the DNA is TGTGCCTGGATGGGAGACAGGGACATCGGTGGCTACACCTTC.

This clonotype came up many times. This rearrangement joins TRBV27 to TRBJ2-5, with 12 nucleotides matching TRBD2. The length of the CDR3 is 16 residues. Germline trimming cut 2 bases from V and 5 bases from J; bases unmatched to any gene: 6. Germline values: CDR1 MNHEY, CDR2 SMNVEV (reference sequence). Here the CDR3 reads CASSLRLAGVHETQYF. CDR3 coding DNA: TGTGCCAGCAGTTTAAGACTAGCGGGAGTTCACGAGACCCAGTACTTC.